These 16 T cell receptor beta chains share one sample of origin, sequenced in a study of CD8+CD57+ T cells in acquired aplastic anemia. According to the study, genomic DNA was the template for TCR beta VDJ and CDR3 profiling. TCRdb called the reads again in MiXCR, with one record for every CDR3 protein. This sample has more than 150,000 distinct CDR3 sequences, with under 55% found just once. CD8+CD57+ cell expansion, shown by flow cytometry, had occurred in the patients selected for sequencing. Sequenced sample: sorted CD4+, CD8+, or CD8+CD57+ T cells (not recorded which) from PBMCs. Receptor source: a human donor with aplastic anemia.

This rearrangement joins TRBV5-5 to TRBJ1-6; no reliable D call. Per the germline V gene, CDR1 is SGHKS and CDR2 is YYEKEE (reference sequence). Trimming left V 0 bases short and J 0 bases short, with 7 bases between. This CDR3 is built from 16 residues. In DNA form, the CDR3 reads TGTGCCAGCAGCTTGGGCGATAGCTCCTATAATTCACCCCTCCACTTT. Translation gives CASSLGDSSYNSPLHF.

The chain is built from TRBV5-1 and TRBJ1-2; D is unclear. The CDR3 is 13 residues long. CDR1 is SGHRS, CDR2 YFSETQ, per germline. V was cut by 2 bases and J by 6 bases, with 11 bases left in between. CDR3 amino acids: CASSLPWEDGYTF. The DNA of the CDR3 is TGCGCCAGCAGCTTACCGTGGGAGGATGGCTACACCTTC.

The chain has TRBV10-3 and TRBJ2-1; unclear D gene. Trimming removed 8 bases at V and 5 bases at J, with 7 bases between. CDR1 is ENHRY, CDR2 SYGVKD, per germline. The CDR3 length is 11 residues. The chain's CDR3 is CAIALDNEQFF. The CDR3 nucleotides read TGTGCCATCGCTCTAGACAATGAGCAGTTCTTC.

There are a few counts of this clonotype. The rearrangement joins TRBV15 to TRBJ1-1, with D possibly TRBD1 on 5 matching bases. The germline CDR1 and CDR2 sequences are LNHNV and YYDKDF (reference sequence). The CDR3 sequence is 14 residues long. Trimming shortened V by 8 bases and J by 0 bases, and 13 bases separated the two germline ends. The CDR3 region has the DNA TGTGCCACCTCGGGGGGGATATTGAACACTGAAGCTTTCTTT. Residues: CATSGGILNTEAFF.

The chain joins TRBV20-1 to TRBJ2-5; 12 bases line up with TRBD2. Germline CDR1 reads DFQATT; CDR2 reads SNEGSKA (reference sequence). Trimming cost V 0 bases and J 5 bases; bases outside gene matches: 4. This CDR3 contains 15 residues. CDR3 amino acids: CSARDPSGRGETQYF. CDR3 DNA sequence: TGCAGTGCTAGAGATCCTAGCGGGAGGGGGGAGACCCAGTACTTC.

This clonotype was seen ten or more times. The chain recombines TRBV5-1 with TRBJ1-3, with a tentative D call TRBD1 (5 bases). The CDR3 contains 14 residues. The germline CDR1 and CDR2 sequences are SGHRS and YFSETQ. Trimming removed 5 bases at V and 0 bases at J, with 9 bases between. The CDR3: CASSPGHSGNTIYF. For the CDR3, the DNA is TGCGCCAGCAGTCCAGGGCACTCTGGAAACACCATATATTTT.

This clonotype was found many times. This sequence joins TRBV6-5 and TRBJ2-1; D is ambiguous. V lost 0 bases, J lost 9 bases, and 9 bases lay in between. Germline V gene sequence: CDR1 MNHEY, CDR2 SVGAGI. The CDR3 is 13 amino acids. This CDR3 is CASSYSPAGEQFF. The CDR3 DNA follows: TGTGCCAGCAGTTACTCGCCAGCTGGTGAGCAGTTCTTC.

V usage is TRBV19 and J usage is TRBJ2-3; 8 bases line up with TRBD2. J gave up 1 base and V 5 bases, and 8 bases lay outside the gene matches. CDR1 is LNHDA, CDR2 SQIVND, per germline (reference sequence). This CDR3 is built from 16 residues. This chain's CDR3 is CASSADGGAGTDTQYF. For the CDR3, the DNA is TGTGCCAGTAGTGCCGACGGGGGGGCCGGCACAGATACGCAGTATTTT.

The chain combines TRBV5-1 with TRBJ2-1; D possibly corresponds to TRBD2 (7 bases). The CDR3 is 15 residues long. Trimming took 4 bases from V and 8 from J, leaving 19 bases between them. Germline V gives CDR1 SGHRS, CDR2 YFSETQ. The CDR3 here is CASSLPGGILHEQFF. The DNA for the CDR3 is TGCGCCAGCAGCCTTCCGGGGGGCATTCTTCATGAGCAGTTCTTC.

The table lists this clonotype with a few counts. This chain joins TRBV15 and TRBJ2-7; D is tentatively TRBD1 or TRBD2 (5 bases each). V lost 4 bases and J lost 6, with 16 bases in between. This CDR3 has 14 residues. Germline CDR1 LNHNV, CDR2 YYDKDF (reference sequence). The CDR3 region is CATSIGDRAIEQYF. CDR3 nucleotides: TGTGCCACCAGCATAGGGGACCGGGCAATCGAGCAGTACTTC.

The chain joins TRBV10-3 to TRBJ1-2; D perhaps matches TRBD1 (5 bases). There are 13 residues in the CDR3. The germline V gene has CDR1 ENHRY and CDR2 SYGVKD. V was trimmed by 2 bases and J by 7 bases, leaving 11 bases between them. The CDR3 coding sequence is TGTGCCATCAGTGAGGACAGACGGGGTGGCTACACCTTC. Translated, it gives CAISEDRRGGYTF.

This chain joins TRBV7-2 and TRBJ2-7; D perhaps matches TRBD1 (6 bases). Germline V gene data show CDR1 as SGHTA and CDR2 as FQGNSA. The CDR3 loop spans 14 amino acids. V shed 5 bases and J shed 2 bases, with 13 bases lying between them. CDR3 region: CASSQTAGAYEQYF. The CDR3 DNA sequence: TGTGCCAGCAGCCAGACGGCAGGGGCCTACGAGCAGTACTTC.

This clonotype was observed at least ten times. J is TRBJ2-1 and V is TRBV10-2, with 13 bases lining up with TRBD2. CDR3 length: 16 amino acids. CDR1 is WSHSY and CDR2 is SAAADI in the germline V gene. V lost 3 bases and J lost 6; bases outside the gene matches: 5. The CDR3 region is CASSDRGLAGLNEQFF. The DNA for the CDR3 is TGCGCCAGCAGTGATCGGGGACTAGCGGGACTCAATGAGCAGTTCTTC.

This clonotype showed up many times. The genes are TRBV20-1 and TRBJ2-4; perhaps TRBD2 as D (5 bases). Trimming stripped 6 bases from V and 7 bases from J, with 19 bases between. CDR3 length: 14 amino acids. Per the germline V gene, CDR1 is DFQATT and CDR2 is SNEGSKA (reference sequence). CDR3 sequence reads: CSAPGNRNGNIQYF. CDR3 coding DNA: TGCAGTGCCCCGGGGAATAGGAATGGGAACATTCAGTACTTC.

In its sample, this clonotype was seen once. This may be a read error, as it is one base from a much larger clone. The chain has TRBV12-3 or TRBV12-4 and TRBJ2-7; D gene uncertain. The CDR3 runs 11 residues. The V and J ends lost 7 bases and 8 bases respectively, with 12 bases between them. The CDR3 loop reads CASNHSPKQYF. In nucleotides, the CDR3 is TGTGCCAGCAACCACTCGCCCAAGCAGTACTTC.

This clonotype occurred many times. This rearrangement joins TRBV7-2 to TRBJ2-1; no firm D call. In germline, CDR1 is SGHTA, CDR2 FQGNSA. CDR3 length equals 13 residues. Trimming left V 0 bases short and J 6 bases short, with 6 bases between. The CDR3 region has the DNA TGTGCCAGCAGCTTAGCGCGCGCCAATGAGCAGTTCTTC. This encodes CASSLARANEQFF. The full variable domain, in which reference TRBV7-2 and TRBJ2-1 provide the parts outside the CDR3, is GAGVSQSPSNKVTEKGKDVELRCDPISGHTALYWYRQSLGQGLEFLIYFQGNSAPDKSGLPSDRFSAERTGGSVSTLTIQRTQQEDSAVYLCASSLARANEQFFGPGTRLTVL.